This T cell receptor (beta chain) originates from a study of cytomegalovirus exposure and HLA in healthy donors. In the study overall: The roughly 120 million unique TCR beta sequences, from about 170 million T cells, were found by an earlier analysis.

Both 60 Vbeta primers and 13 Jbeta primers went into the PCR. The assay was immunoSEQ multiplex PCR, and TCRdb's table has in-frame clones only and misses some. The sample carries about 190,000 clones, roughly 12% recorded once. Study findings and constraints: A later analysis reportedly identified an Asian-associated ancestry cluster as carrying fewer N-insertions than the 666-donor mean. In a later analysis, the majority of CMV-associated beta chains seemingly showed HLA restriction.

The length of the CDR3 is 16 residues. The germline V gene has CDR1 SGHNT and CDR2 YYREEE (reference sequence). About this clone itself: Its target is unknown. The junction departs from germline at one end; a sequencing error may be responsible.

The origin of this receptor is a man aged 45-60 years in good health and CMV-seropositive. The sample taken for sequencing was PBMCs. V usage is TRBV5-4 and J usage is TRBJ2-3; tentative D call: TRBD2 (5 bases). CDR3 sequence (DNA): TGTGCCAGCAGTTTGGCGGGCCTAGGAGGAGCGGATACGCAGTATTTT. It encodes CASSLAGLGGADTQYF. The whole variable domain, filled in from reference TRBV5-4 and TRBJ2-3, reads ETGVTQSPTHLIKTRGQQVTLRCSSQSGHNTVSWYQQALGQGPQFIFQYYREEENGRGNFPPRFSGLQFPNYSSELNVNALELDDSALYLCASSLAGLGGADTQYFGPGTRLTVL.